The sequence of this T cell receptor beta chain was determined in a study of shared clonotypes between healthy human individuals. Study observations and caveats: Generation probabilities of non-shared clonotypes were lower (relative to those shared by all four donors).

About this clone: Its antigen is still unknown.

On sorted subsets, replicate PCRs used 150 to 250 ng DNA, or about 33,000 T cell genomes. The assay was immunoSEQ multiplex PCR, and TCRdb's table has in-frame clones only and misses some. The sample has approximately 740,000 clones, almost 95% seen once. CD45RO-negative cells were positively selected for CCR7, leaving out terminally differentiated effector memory CD45RA+ cells. The study drew all its donors from Caucasian adults living in Nashville, Tennessee. The germline V and J ends were trimmed by 4 bases and 2 bases, with 10 bases remaining between them. Germline CDR1 and CDR2: MDHEN and SYDVKM. This CDR3 contains 14 residues.

The sequencing input was naive CD8+ T cells sorted from blood. The rearrangement links TRBV28 to TRBJ2-3, with D unclear. This receptor was taken from a man aged 25-45 years in good health. CDR3 residues: CASSSDSVTDTQYF. CDR3 coding DNA: TGTGCCAGCAGTTCCGACTCCGTCACAGATACGCAGTATTTT.